The 5 T cell receptor beta chains in this list originate from one sample, sequenced in a study of graft-versus-host responses after intestinal transplantation. Intraepithelial and lamina propria lymphocytes were isolated from graft specimens. The table came from immunoSEQ multiplex PCR; TCRdb's copy has only in-frame clones and leaves some out. The sample includes 37,000 or so clones, about nine tenths of them seen just once. Sequencing was performed on ileum tissue, taken around 190 days after intestinal transplant. All receptors come from a human patient who received an intestinal transplant, so some T cells may come from the graft donor.

The chain employs TRBV19 and TRBJ1-1; unclear D gene. The CDR3 loop spans 14 amino acids. V shed 4 bases and J shed 5 bases, with 14 bases lying between them. Germline lookup yields CDR1 LNHDA and CDR2 SQIVND (reference sequence). The CDR3 bases are TGTGCCAGTAGTACAATTTGGGTAGATACTGAAGCTTTCTTT. It is translated as CASSTIWVDTEAFF.

The chain recombines TRBV28 with TRBJ1-3; possibly TRBD1 for D (6 bases). Germline CDR1 is MDHEN and CDR2 is SYDVKM. Trimming removed 6 bases at V and 0 bases at J, with 12 bases between. The CDR3 spans 15 residues. The CDR3 sequence: CASSPGDNSGNTIYF. In nucleotides, the CDR3 is TGTGCCAGCAGCCCCGGGGACAACTCTGGAAACACCATATATTTT.

This rearrangement joins TRBV5-5 to TRBJ1-5; D gene uncertain. Deletions cut 1 base from V and 7 bases from J, with 12 bases between. The CDR3 runs to 14 residues. Germline V lookup: CDR1 SGHKS, CDR2 YYEKEE (reference sequence). The CDR3 loop is CASSLRPPGQPQHF. The CDR3 DNA is TGTGCCAGCAGCTTGCGCCCCCCAGGACAGCCCCAGCATTTT.

This rearrangement joins TRBV27 to TRBJ2-7, with 7 bases identical to TRBD2. CDR1 and CDR2 from the germline V gene are MNHEY and SMNVEV (reference sequence). The CDR3 is 14 amino acids. After removal of 6 bases from V and 3 bases from J, the junction contained 8 bases not matched to a gene. CDR3 in amino acids: CASSFGREFYEQYF. The CDR3 bases are TGTGCCAGCAGCTTTGGGCGGGAGTTCTACGAGCAGTACTTC.

The CDR3 is CASSRRTSGRAPSTFF. The CDR3 DNA reads as TGTGCCAGCAGCCGAAGGACTAGCGGGAGGGCCCCGTCCACTTTCTTC. The chain couples TRBV5-6 to TRBJ2-1; 15 bases fit TRBD2. Germline V gene sequence: CDR1 SGHDT, CDR2 YYEEEE. Trimming took 4 bases from V and 16 from J; bases not matched to a gene: 15. The CDR3 runs to 16 residues.